The rows below give T cell receptor beta chains drawn from one sample of a study of PD-1 blockade in classical Hodgkin lymphoma. Assay: immunoSEQ multiplex PCR; the TCRdb copy retains only in-frame clones and omits some. The sample holds roughly 50,000 clones, 81% seen once. The input for sequencing was peripheral blood mononuclear cells (PBMCs), taken at baseline. The source of these receptors is a human donor with classical Hodgkin lymphoma. Both conserved end residues are part of each CDR3. A D gene is named only where the DNA matches it firmly. The size entry is marked missing in some rows and otherwise reads once, few, many or a size class.

J gene: TRBJ1-2
D gene: TRBD1
V gene: TRBV6-5
CDR3 length: 13
clone size: -
CDR3 protein: CASSRQGANGYTF
CDR3 DNA: TGTGCCAGCAGCAGACAGGGGGCGAACGGCTACACCTTC

J gene: TRBJ2-1
D gene: -
V gene: TRBV18
CDR3 length: 12
clone size: -
CDR3 protein: CASSLTPDEQFF
CDR3 DNA: TGTGCCAGCTCACTTACCCCGGATGAGCAGTTCTTC

J gene: TRBJ2-7
D gene: TRBD1
V gene: TRBV29-1
CDR3 length: 13
clone size: -
CDR3 protein: CSATGDGGYEQYF
CDR3 DNA: TGCAGCGCCACAGGGGATGGTGGCTACGAGCAGTACTTC

J gene: TRBJ1-1
D gene: -
V gene: TRBV7-2
CDR3 length: 13
clone size: -
CDR3 protein: CASSLGTVAEAFF
CDR3 DNA: TGTGCCAGCAGCTTAGGGACGGTCGCTGAAGCTTTCTTT

J gene: TRBJ1-2
D gene: -
V gene: TRBV5-1
CDR3 length: 13
clone size: -
CDR3 protein: CASTRGEALGYTF
CDR3 DNA: TGCGCCAGCACCCGCGGGGAAGCCCTCGGCTACACCTTC

J gene: TRBJ1-2
D gene: -
V gene: TRBV6-6
CDR3 length: 12
clone size: -
CDR3 protein: CASTTGYYGYTF
CDR3 DNA: TGTGCCAGCACGACAGGCTACTATGGCTACACCTTC

J gene: TRBJ1-1
D gene: TRBD1
V gene: TRBV10-3
CDR3 length: 14
clone size: -
CDR3 protein: CAISGTGGSGEAFF
CDR3 DNA: TGTGCCATCAGTGGGACAGGGGGAAGCGGTGAAGCTTTCTTT

J gene: TRBJ1-1
D gene: -
V gene: TRBV5-1
CDR3 length: 14
clone size: -
CDR3 protein: CASSPARGGQEAFF
CDR3 DNA: TGCGCCAGCAGCCCCGCTCGGGGCGGACAGGAAGCTTTCTTT

J gene: TRBJ1-1
D gene: -
V gene: TRBV30
CDR3 length: 11
clone size: -
CDR3 protein: CAWSVSREAFF
CDR3 DNA: TGTGCCTGGAGTGTATCGCGTGAAGCTTTCTTT

J gene: TRBJ2-1
D gene: -
V gene: TRBV13
CDR3 length: 17
clone size: -
CDR3 protein: CASSPRGAGVDYNEQFF
CDR3 DNA: TGTGCCAGCAGCCCCCGGGGGGCGGGAGTGGACTACAATGAGCAGTTCTTC

J gene: TRBJ2-3
D gene: -
V gene: TRBV15
CDR3 length: 15
clone size: -
CDR3 protein: CATSSKRGGTDTQYF
CDR3 DNA: TGTGCCACCAGCAGCAAGAGAGGTGGCACAGATACGCAGTATTTT

J gene: TRBJ1-2
D gene: -
V gene: TRBV7-3
CDR3 length: 13
clone size: -
CDR3 protein: CASSPGPDLARAF
CDR3 DNA: TGTGCCAGCAGCCCCGGCCCCGACCTAGCGCGCGCCTTC

J gene: TRBJ2-7
D gene: -
V gene: TRBV7-9
CDR3 length: 16
clone size: -
CDR3 protein: CASSFPTQGSSYEQYF
CDR3 DNA: TGTGCCAGCAGCTTTCCCACGCAGGGTAGCTCCTACGAGCAGTACTTC

J gene: TRBJ2-6
D gene: -
V gene: TRBV14
CDR3 length: 16
clone size: once
CDR3 protein: CASSQLGVSGANVLTF
CDR3 DNA: TGTGCCAGCAGCCAACTCGGGGTCTCTGGGGCCAACGTCCTGACTTTC

J gene: TRBJ2-5
D gene: -
V gene: TRBV7-9
CDR3 length: 13
clone size: -
CDR3 protein: CASSFRRKETQYF
CDR3 DNA: TGTGCCAGCAGCTTCCGACGGAAAGAGACCCAGTACTTC

J gene: TRBJ2-5
D gene: -
V gene: TRBV12-5
CDR3 length: 14
clone size: -
CDR3 protein: CASGLGPLQETQYF
CDR3 DNA: TGTGCTAGTGGTTTGGGGCCCCTACAAGAGACCCAGTACTTC

J gene: TRBJ2-7
D gene: TRBD2
V gene: TRBV25-1
CDR3 length: 16
clone size: -
CDR3 protein: CASSDPGLAGGYEQYF
CDR3 DNA: TGTGCCAGCAGTGATCCGGGACTAGCGGGAGGCTACGAGCAGTACTTC

J gene: TRBJ1-1
D gene: -
V gene: TRBV19
CDR3 length: 14
clone size: -
CDR3 protein: CASSIPWGNTEAFF
CDR3 DNA: TGTGCCAGTAGTATCCCATGGGGGAACACTGAAGCTTTCTTT

J gene: TRBJ1-2
D gene: TRBD1
V gene: TRBV11-2
CDR3 length: 16
clone size: -
CDR3 protein: CASSLVGQGTFYGYTF
CDR3 DNA: TGTGCCAGCAGCTTAGTGGGACAGGGGACCTTCTATGGCTACACCTTC

J gene: TRBJ2-5
D gene: -
V gene: TRBV29-1
CDR3 length: 14
clone size: -
CDR3 protein: CSVVLEGSRETQYF
CDR3 DNA: TGCAGCGTTGTACTGGAGGGCAGTCGAGAGACCCAGTACTTC

J gene: TRBJ1-1
D gene: TRBD1
V gene: TRBV6-5
CDR3 length: 12
clone size: -
CDR3 protein: CASSYPGQGAFF
CDR3 DNA: TGTGCCAGCAGTTACCCGGGACAGGGAGCTTTCTTT

J gene: TRBJ1-4
D gene: -
V gene: TRBV4-1
CDR3 length: 16
clone size: once
CDR3 protein: CASSQLTGGADEKLFF
CDR3 DNA: TGCGCCAGCAGCCAGTTGACCGGGGGGGCGGATGAAAAACTGTTTTTT

J gene: TRBJ2-2
D gene: -
V gene: TRBV21-1
CDR3 length: 11
clone size: -
CDR3 protein: CASHNTGELFF
CDR3 DNA: TGTGCCAGCCATAACACCGGGGAGCTGTTTTTT

J gene: TRBJ1-2
D gene: -
V gene: TRBV9
CDR3 length: 14
clone size: -
CDR3 protein: CASSTSGTHYGYTF
CDR3 DNA: TGTGCCAGCAGCACCTCCGGGACTCACTATGGCTACACCTTC